This T cell receptor beta chain is from a study of CD8+CD57+ T cells in acquired aplastic anemia. Genomic DNA provided the template from which TCR beta VDJ and CDR3 profiles were obtained. Using its own MiXCR run on the reads, TCRdb lists one record per CDR3 protein. Of about 210,000 distinct CDR3 sequences detected, around 63% appear once; the ten largest clones hold approximately 32%. The germline CDR1 and CDR2 sequences are SGHVS and FNYEAQ. This CDR3 spans 14 amino acids. V was cut by 2 bases and J by 6 bases, with 13 bases left in between. Sequences were obtained from sorted CD4+, CD8+, or CD8+CD57+ T cells (not recorded which) from PBMCs. This sequence joins TRBV7-6 and TRBJ1-2, with D tentatively TRBD1 (5 bases). The TCR originated in a human donor in good health. The CDR3: CASSLYGGFDGYTF. The CDR3 region has the DNA TGTGCCAGCAGCTTATACGGGGGGTTTGATGGCTACACCTTC.